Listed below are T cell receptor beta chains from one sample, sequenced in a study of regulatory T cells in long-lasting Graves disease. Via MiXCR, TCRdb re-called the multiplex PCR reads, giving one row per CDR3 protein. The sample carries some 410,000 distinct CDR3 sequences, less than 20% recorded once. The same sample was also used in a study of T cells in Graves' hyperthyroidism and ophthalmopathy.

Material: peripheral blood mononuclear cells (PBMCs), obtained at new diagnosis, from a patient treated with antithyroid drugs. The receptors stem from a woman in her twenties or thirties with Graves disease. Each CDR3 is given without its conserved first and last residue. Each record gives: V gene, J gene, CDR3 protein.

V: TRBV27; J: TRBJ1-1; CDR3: ASSFLTGGEAF
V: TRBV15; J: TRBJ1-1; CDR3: ATSRVAFGEAF
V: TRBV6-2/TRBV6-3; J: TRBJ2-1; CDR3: ASSFSSVEQF
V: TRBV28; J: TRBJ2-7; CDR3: ASRPPLSSGTPYEQY
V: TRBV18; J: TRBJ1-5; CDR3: ASSPSRDANQPQH
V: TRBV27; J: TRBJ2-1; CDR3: ASSSTLVGGPGEQF
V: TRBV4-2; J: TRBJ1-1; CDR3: ASSPETGTVAGDTEAF
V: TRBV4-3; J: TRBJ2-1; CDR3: ASSQVLREYNEQF
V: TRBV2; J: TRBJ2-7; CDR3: ASSLSGTGEAYEQY
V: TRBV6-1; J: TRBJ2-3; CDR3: ASSTLSTQY
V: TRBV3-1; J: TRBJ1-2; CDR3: ASSQDTGENGYT
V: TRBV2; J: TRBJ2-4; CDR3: ASSGPAGSGPWY
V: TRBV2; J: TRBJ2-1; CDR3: ASATGQNNEQF
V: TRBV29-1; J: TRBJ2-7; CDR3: SVEMRGRKGSYEQY
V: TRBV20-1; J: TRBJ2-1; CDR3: SAPRRDRAINEQF
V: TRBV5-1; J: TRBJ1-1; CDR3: ASSYYRELETEAF
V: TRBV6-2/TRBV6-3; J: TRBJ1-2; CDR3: ASTHRDGYT
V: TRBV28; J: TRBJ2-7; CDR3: ASSFQGQGASFGYEQY
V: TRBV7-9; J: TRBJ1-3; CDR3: ASSLVGNTIY
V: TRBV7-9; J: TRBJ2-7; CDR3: ASSAQGGNYEQY
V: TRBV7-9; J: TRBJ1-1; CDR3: ASSFSSGRNYMNTEAF
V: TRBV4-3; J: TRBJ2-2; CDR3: ASSQDARAGALNTGELF
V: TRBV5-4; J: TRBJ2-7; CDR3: ASSLALTSGGSYEQY
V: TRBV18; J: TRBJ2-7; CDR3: ASSDRGRTWDYGDEQY
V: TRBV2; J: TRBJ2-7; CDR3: ASSRETWEQY
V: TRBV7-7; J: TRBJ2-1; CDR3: ASSLDRGVNEQF
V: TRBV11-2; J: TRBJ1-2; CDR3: ASRQTGNYGYT
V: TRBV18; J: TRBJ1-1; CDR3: ASSTIGTPGRTEAF
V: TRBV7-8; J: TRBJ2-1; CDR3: ASLGGASGSNEQF
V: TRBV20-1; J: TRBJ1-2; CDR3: SAAFSWSGDYGYT
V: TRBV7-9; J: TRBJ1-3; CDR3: ASSLYPGTGGINTIY
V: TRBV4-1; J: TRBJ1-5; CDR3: ASRQTGTGDQPQH
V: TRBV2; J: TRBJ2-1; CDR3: ASSERTGTYNEQF
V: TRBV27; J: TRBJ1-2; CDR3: ASKSGQNYGYT